Listed below are T cell receptor beta chains from one sample, sequenced in a study of cytomegalovirus exposure and HLA in healthy donors. This table comes from immunoSEQ multiplex PCR, and its TCRdb copy is limited to in-frame clones, with some not included. The sample comprises about 82,000 clones, about a tenth of which are singletons, and approximately 24% rests with the top ten. The sequenced material came from PBMCs. Receptors were obtained from a man in his 60s in good health and CMV-seropositive. The CDR3 runs from the conserved cysteine through the conserved F or W. The D gene is left open where the match is weak. For some rows the clone size is stated as once, few or many, or as a class when expanded; others skip it.

D: TRBD1; V: TRBV5-6; size: -; J: TRBJ1-2; CDR3: CASNQGADGYTF; DNA: TGTGCCAGCAACCAGGGGGCTGATGGCTACACCTTC
D: TRBD1; V: TRBV4-2; size: -; J: TRBJ1-1; CDR3: CASSQEGQMNTEAFF; DNA: TGTGCCAGCAGCCAAGAGGGACAGATGAACACTGAAGCTTTCTTT
D: -; V: TRBV19; size: -; J: TRBJ2-3; CDR3: CASQGMWTDTQYF; DNA: TGTGCCAGTCAGGGAATGTGGACAGATACGCAGTATTTT
D: -; V: TRBV27; size: -; J: TRBJ2-3; CDR3: CASCLAVWGTDTQYF; DNA: TGTGCCAGCTGTTTGGCGGTTTGGGGCACAGATACGCAGTATTTT
D: TRBD1; V: TRBV28; size: -; J: TRBJ2-3; CDR3: CATIRTGIGDTQYF; DNA: TGTGCCACCATCCGGACAGGGATAGGAGATACGCAGTATTTT
D: -; V: TRBV9; size: -; J: TRBJ2-5; CDR3: CASSVVGGDGETQYF; DNA: TGTGCCAGCAGCGTAGTAGGGGGGGATGGAGAGACCCAGTACTTC
D: TRBD1; V: TRBV6-6; size: -; J: TRBJ2-1; CDR3: CASITGGLYNEQFF; DNA: TGTGCCAGCATAACAGGGGGCTTGTACAATGAGCAGTTCTTC
D: TRBD2; V: TRBV30; size: -; J: TRBJ2-3; CDR3: CAWSVDSGGNTQYF; DNA: TGTGCCTGGAGTGTTGATAGCGGGGGAAATACGCAGTATTTT
D: -; V: TRBV9; size: -; J: TRBJ1-4; CDR3: CASSPRLGGGANEKLFF; DNA: TGTGCCAGCAGCCCTCGACTTGGCGGGGGGGCTAATGAAAAACTGTTTTTT
D: TRBD2; V: TRBV5-1; size: -; J: TRBJ2-2; CDR3: CASSLSGDTGELFF; DNA: TGCGCCAGCAGCCTTAGCGGGGACACCGGGGAGCTGTTTTTT
D: TRBD1; V: TRBV5-8; size: -; J: TRBJ1-1; CDR3: CASSWGQPNTEAFF; DNA: TGTGCCAGCAGTTGGGGACAGCCGAACACTGAAGCTTTCTTT
D: -; V: TRBV5-1; size: few; J: TRBJ1-1; CDR3: CASSPLLVAVEAFF; DNA: TGCGCCAGCAGCCCCCTCCTAGTAGCAGTTGAAGCTTTCTTT
D: -; V: TRBV9; size: few; J: TRBJ1-6; CDR3: CASSGGRRDSPLHF; DNA: TGTGCCAGCAGCGGGGGGCGTCGGGATTCACCCCTCCACTTT
D: -; V: TRBV27; size: few; J: TRBJ1-1; CDR3: CASSLLGGNTEAFF; DNA: TGTGCCAGCAGTTTATTAGGGGGGAACACTGAAGCTTTCTTT
D: TRBD1; V: TRBV7-9; size: few; J: TRBJ2-4; CDR3: CASSSGQSKNIQYF; DNA: TGTGCCAGCAGCTCGGGACAGTCCAAAAACATTCAGTACTTC
D: -; V: TRBV29-1; size: -; J: TRBJ2-1; CDR3: CSVEAGSSYNEQFF; DNA: TGCAGCGTTGAAGCGGGGAGCTCCTACAATGAGCAGTTCTTC
D: TRBD1; V: TRBV28; size: few; J: TRBJ1-2; CDR3: CASRGTGGDYGYTF; DNA: TGTGCCAGCAGGGGGACAGGGGGCGACTATGGCTACACCTTC
D: TRBD2; V: TRBV19; size: -; J: TRBJ2-3; CDR3: CASSKGGVHTDTQYF; DNA: TGTGCCAGTAGTAAGGGAGGGGTCCACACAGATACGCAGTATTTT
D: -; V: TRBV15; size: -; J: TRBJ2-4; CDR3: CATTEDLAKNIQYF; DNA: TGTGCCACCACGGAGGATTTAGCCAAAAACATTCAGTACTTC
D: -; V: TRBV2; size: few; J: TRBJ1-1; CDR3: CASRVRDTEAFF; DNA: TGTGCCAGCAGAGTCAGGGACACTGAAGCTTTCTTT
D: -; V: TRBV28; size: few; J: TRBJ1-5; CDR3: CASRRQWSNQPQHF; DNA: TGTGCCAGCCGCAGACAGTGGAGCAATCAGCCCCAGCATTTT
D: TRBD2; V: TRBV19; size: -; J: TRBJ2-7; CDR3: CASSARSSGTYEQYF; DNA: TGTGCCAGTAGTGCCCGGTCTAGCGGGACCTACGAGCAGTACTTC
D: -; V: TRBV15; size: few; J: TRBJ1-2; CDR3: CATSRAIQGFYGYTF; DNA: TGTGCCACCAGCAGAGCTATTCAGGGGTTTTATGGCTACACCTTC
D: -; V: TRBV10-3; size: -; J: TRBJ1-2; CDR3: CAGGGQAQGYTF; DNA: TGTGCCGGGGGGGGGCAGGCGCAAGGCTACACCTTC
D: TRBD1; V: TRBV30; size: few; J: TRBJ1-6; CDR3: CAWIPGTGYSPLHF; DNA: TGTGCCTGGATCCCCGGGACAGGGTACTCACCCCTCCACTTT
D: -; V: TRBV13; size: few; J: TRBJ2-7; CDR3: CASSFFGQLGQYF; DNA: TGTGCCAGCAGCTTTTTCGGACAGCTAGGGCAGTACTTC
D: TRBD1; V: TRBV6-1; size: few; J: TRBJ1-4; CDR3: CASSTGTDNEKLFF; DNA: TGTGCCAGCAGCACCGGGACAGATAATGAAAAACTGTTTTTT
D: -; V: TRBV5-1; size: -; J: TRBJ1-4; CDR3: CASSLDSGNEKLFF; DNA: TGCGCCAGCAGCTTGGACAGCGGGAATGAAAAACTGTTTTTT
D: -; V: TRBV25-1; size: few; J: TRBJ2-3; CDR3: CASSDSGTLSSTDTQYF; DNA: TGTGCCAGCAGTGACTCCGGGACACTCTCTAGCACAGATACGCAGTATTTT
D: TRBD2; V: TRBV10-2; size: -; J: TRBJ2-1; CDR3: CASRLAGEYNEQFF; DNA: TGCGCCAGCAGGCTAGCGGGAGAATACAATGAGCAGTTCTTC
D: -; V: TRBV28; size: -; J: TRBJ2-1; CDR3: CASSPGGSVNEQFF; DNA: TGTGCCAGCAGTCCCGGGGGTAGCGTCAATGAGCAGTTCTTC
D: TRBD1; V: TRBV27; size: few; J: TRBJ1-6; CDR3: CASSLRAGGGNSPLHF; DNA: TGTGCCAGCAGTTTAAGGGCAGGGGGTGGTAATTCACCCCTCCACTTT
D: TRBD1; V: TRBV19; size: -; J: TRBJ2-3; CDR3: CASSMTTGGLTDTQYF; DNA: TGTGCCAGTAGTATGACGACAGGGGGCTTGACAGATACGCAGTATTTT
D: -; V: TRBV6-5; size: -; J: TRBJ2-3; CDR3: CASSPTRSTDTQYF; DNA: TGTGCCAGCAGCCCCACTAGAAGCACAGATACGCAGTATTTT
D: TRBD2; V: TRBV30; size: few; J: TRBJ2-5; CDR3: CARSGGYQETQYF; DNA: TGTGCCCGTAGCGGGGGATATCAAGAGACCCAGTACTTC
D: TRBD2; V: TRBV9; size: few; J: TRBJ2-2; CDR3: CASSAVAGTNTGELFF; DNA: TGTGCCAGCAGCGCAGTAGCGGGGACGAACACCGGGGAGCTGTTTTTT
D: TRBD1; V: TRBV7-3; size: -; J: TRBJ2-1; CDR3: CASSLLGQGNNEQFF; DNA: TGTGCCAGCAGCTTATTGGGACAGGGAAACAATGAGCAGTTCTTC
D: -; V: TRBV6-1; size: few; J: TRBJ2-3; CDR3: CASREQATSTDTQYF; DNA: TGTGCCAGCAGGGAACAGGCAACTAGCACAGATACGCAGTATTTT
D: -; V: TRBV5-1; size: -; J: TRBJ1-6; CDR3: CASSQREDYNSPLHF; DNA: TGCGCCAGCAGCCAAAGGGAGGACTATAATTCACCCCTCCACTTT
D: -; V: TRBV19; size: -; J: TRBJ1-5; CDR3: CASKMTAYSNQPQHF; DNA: TGTGCCAGTAAGATGACAGCATATAGCAATCAGCCCCAGCATTTT
D: TRBD2; V: TRBV6-5; size: few; J: TRBJ2-3; CDR3: CASRGLAGVSDTQYF; DNA: TGTGCCAGCAGGGGACTAGCGGGAGTATCAGATACGCAGTATTTT
D: TRBD1; V: TRBV7-3; size: few; J: TRBJ1-3; CDR3: CASSTGTGVSGNTIYF; DNA: TGTGCCAGCAGCACCGGGACAGGAGTCTCTGGAAACACCATATATTTT
D: -; V: TRBV5-1; size: few; J: TRBJ1-5; CDR3: CASSPRGGEDQPQHF; DNA: TGCGCCAGCAGCCCTAGGGGGGGGGAGGATCAGCCCCAGCATTTT
D: -; V: TRBV28; size: -; J: TRBJ1-2; CDR3: CATLKQGIDGYTF; DNA: TGTGCCACACTGAAACAGGGCATCGATGGCTACACCTTC